One sample yielded the 12 T cell receptor beta chains listed below, sequenced in a study of T-cell reconstitution after alpha-beta-depleted transplantation in children. For TCRbeta, the library was prepared with unique molecular identifiers. TCRdb passed the PCR reads through MiXCR, listing each CDR3 protein once. The sample shows 90,000 to 100,000 distinct CDR3 sequences, more than 20% of them seen only once. This specimen was PBMCs, taken before TCRalphabeta/CD19-depleted stem cell transplant. The origin of the receptors is a boy younger than 10 with acute lymphoblastic leukemia, due to receive a stem cell transplant.

This chain links TRBV20-1 with TRBJ2-1, with TRBD2 identical over 10 bases. V was clipped by 5 bases and J by 8 bases; unmatched bases: 18. This CDR3 has 17 amino acids. Germline CDR1 DFQATT, CDR2 SNEGSKA (reference sequence). CDR3: CSASPSGRTSGEDEQFF. CDR3 nucleotides: TGCAGTGCTTCCCCCAGTGGCCGGACTAGCGGAGAAGATGAGCAGTTCTTC.

The chain carries TRBV10-2 and TRBJ2-1; possibly TRBD2 for D (6 bases). CDR3 length: 16 amino acids. The germline V gene encodes CDR1 WSHSY and CDR2 SAAADI. The V gene lost 0 bases and the J gene lost 8 bases, with 17 bases spanning the gap. CDR3 bases: TGCGCCAGCAGTGAGTCGGCTAGCGTCTCCGCCGATGAGCAGTTCTTC. It translates to CASSESASVSADEQFF.

The chain couples TRBV12-3 or TRBV12-4 to TRBJ2-3; perhaps TRBD2 as D (5 bases). The V gene lost 3 bases and the J gene lost 2 bases, with 12 bases spanning the gap. The CDR3 length is 15 residues. The CDR3 region is CASSLPGLYTDTQYF. The CDR3 DNA is TGTGCCAGCAGTTTGCCGGGGTTATACACAGATACGCAGTATTTT.

This chain connects TRBV24-1 to TRBJ2-1; D is uncertain. CDR1 is KGHDR, CDR2 SFDVKD, per germline. The CDR3 is made up of 15 amino acids. Trimming shortened V by 4 bases and J by 8 bases, and 17 bases separated the two germline ends. The DNA for the CDR3 is TGTGCCACCAGTGACTCTTTGAGTTTGAAGGATGAGCAGTTCTTC. It translates to CATSDSLSLKDEQFF.

The rearrangement links TRBV7-2 to TRBJ2-1; D remains ambiguous. V was trimmed by 1 base and J by 1 base, leaving 8 bases between them. Per germline, CDR1 SGHTA and CDR2 FQGNSA. The CDR3 spans 15 residues. The CDR3 nucleotides read TGTGCCAGCAGCTTAGAAGGACCGTCCTACAATGAGCAGTTCTTC. Translation gives CASSLEGPSYNEQFF.

The chain couples TRBV7-9 to TRBJ2-7, with D perhaps TRBD2 (6 bases). V lost 5 bases to trimming and J lost 2 bases, with 10 bases between them. The CDR3 is 13 residues long. CDR1 is SEHNR and CDR2 is FQNEAQ in the germline V gene (reference sequence). The DNA of the CDR3 is TGTGCCAGCAGCGCGGGATTTACCTACGAGCAGTACTTC. It translates to CASSAGFTYEQYF. The full variable domain, with the rest looked up from reference TRBV7-9 and TRBJ2-7, is DTGVSQNPRHKITKRGQNVTFRCDPISEHNRLYWYRQTLGQGPEFLTYFQNEAQLEKSRLLSDRFSAERPKGSFSTLEIQRTEQGDSAMYLCASSAGFTYEQYFGPGTRLTVT.

The gene calls are TRBV6-1 and TRBJ1-3; TRBD1 agrees at 9 bases. Germline V CDR1 and CDR2: MNHNS, SASEGT. The V gene end was trimmed by 4 bases and the J gene end by 4 bases; junction bases not matched to a gene: 8. This CDR3 region has 16 residues. The CDR3: CASSALDRGAGNTIYF. For the CDR3, the DNA is TGTGCCAGCAGTGCGTTGGACAGGGGAGCCGGAAACACCATATATTTT.

The J gene is TRBJ1-4, the V gene TRBV2; no definite D call. Germline V lookup: CDR1 SNHLY, CDR2 FYNNEI. Trimming took off 1 base at V and 7 bases at J, with 7 bases between the two ends. The CDR3 runs 13 residues. As DNA, the CDR3 is TGTGCCAGCAGTGAAGGGCCGGGTGAAAAACTGTTTTTT. As protein: CASSEGPGEKLFF.

V gene TRBV7-2 combines with J gene TRBJ1-5; no clear D. This CDR3 is built from 14 residues. Germline values: CDR1 SGHTA, CDR2 FQGNSA. The V end lost 2 bases, the J end lost 7 bases, and 12 bases lay between the germline ends. The CDR3 sequence: CASSLPGLGQPQHF. In DNA form, the CDR3 reads TGTGCCAGCAGCTTACCAGGTTTGGGACAGCCCCAGCATTTT.

The gene calls are TRBV5-1 and TRBJ2-1; D perhaps matches TRBD2 (6 bases). This CDR3 has 17 residues. Trimming removed 0 bases at V and 8 bases at J, with 21 bases between. CDR1 is SGHRS, CDR2 YFSETQ, per germline. DNA of the CDR3: TGCGCCAGCAGCTTGGTCGCGTCTCGCGGAGGGGCCCATGAGCAGTTCTTC. Protein product: CASSLVASRGGAHEQFF. The complete variable domain, with remaining parts taken from reference TRBV5-1 and TRBJ2-1, reads KAGVTQTPRYLIKTRGQQVTLSCSPISGHRSVSWYQQTPGQGLQFLFEYFSETQRNKGNFPGRFSGRQFSNSRSEMNVSTLELGDSALYLCASSLVASRGGAHEQFFGPGTRLTVL.

Only a few counts were recorded for this clonotype. The chain is built from TRBV18 and TRBJ1-4, with unresolved D. Germline V gene data show CDR1 as KGHSH and CDR2 as LQKENI. Trimming left V 4 bases short and J 11 bases short, with 14 bases between. This CDR3 is 13 amino acids long. CDR3: CASSREGLGKLFF. The DNA for the CDR3 is TGTGCCAGCTCACGAGAGGGATTGGGGAAACTGTTTTTT. Variable domain in full (rest from reference TRBV18 and TRBJ1-4): NAGVMQNPRHLVRRRGQEARLRCSPMKGHSHVYWYRQLPEEGLKFMVYLQKENIIDESGMPKERFSAEFPKEGPSILRIQQVVRGDSAAYFCASSREGLGKLFFGSGTQLSVL.

The J gene is TRBJ2-1, the V gene TRBV30; 8 bases agree with TRBD2. CDR1 GTSNPN and CDR2 SVGIG come from the germline V gene (reference sequence). The CDR3 length is 13 residues. V shed 2 bases, J shed 8 bases, and the junction held 5 bases outside the gene matches. The CDR3: CAWSSGRQHEQFF. In nucleotides, the CDR3 is TGTGCCTGGAGTAGCGGGAGACAGCATGAGCAGTTCTTC.